This T cell receptor beta chain comes out of a study of cytomegalovirus exposure and HLA in healthy donors. About this clone itself: The antigen remains undetermined.

Findings of the study overall: When a later analysis was performed, an Asian-associated ancestry cluster reportedly had fewer N-insertions than the approximately 700-donor mean. Through in vitro validation, a few CMV-associated chains were shown to be specific for CMV antigens. Immune exposure information comprised only CMV serostatus. It was reported that TCR beta sequences correctly inferred the HLA-A and HLA-B alleles for most subjects.

Researchers ran the PCR with 60 Vbeta and 13 Jbeta primers. TCRdb's table, derived via immunoSEQ multiplex PCR, lists solely in-frame clones and lacks some. The table records 130,000 to 150,000 clones, 73% of them present only once. The length of the CDR3 is 16 residues. Germline-derived CDR1 and CDR2 are LGHNA and YNFKEQ. Trimming removed 0 bases from V and 5 bases from J; junction bases left unmatched: 6. This receptor was obtained from a human donor in good health. Sequenced material: PBMCs. V usage is TRBV4-2 and J usage is TRBJ2-7, with 11 bases matching TRBD2. The CDR3 coding sequence is TGTGCCAGCAGCCAAGAATTACTAGCGGGAGCCGACGAGCAGTACTTC. Translation gives CASSQELLAGADEQYF.